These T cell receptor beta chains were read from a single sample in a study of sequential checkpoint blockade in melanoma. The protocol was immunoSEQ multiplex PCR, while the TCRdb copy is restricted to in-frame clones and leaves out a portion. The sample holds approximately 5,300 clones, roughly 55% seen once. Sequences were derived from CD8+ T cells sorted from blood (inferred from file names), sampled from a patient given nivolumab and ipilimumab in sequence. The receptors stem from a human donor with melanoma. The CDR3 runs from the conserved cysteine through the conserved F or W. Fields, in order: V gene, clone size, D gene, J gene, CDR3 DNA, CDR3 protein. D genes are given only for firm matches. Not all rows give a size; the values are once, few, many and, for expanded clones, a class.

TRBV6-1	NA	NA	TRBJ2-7	TGTGCCAGCAGGAAACAGTACCTCGCGTACTTC	CASRKQYLAYF
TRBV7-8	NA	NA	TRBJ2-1	TGTGCCAGCAGCTTACGTTTGTATGAGCAGTTCTTC	CASSLRLYEQFF
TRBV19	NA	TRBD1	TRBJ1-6	TGTGCCAGTAGTATCGGGACAGCTAATTCACCCCTCCACTTT	CASSIGTANSPLHF
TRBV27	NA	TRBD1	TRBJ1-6	TGTGCCAGCAGCCAGGGGGGTTATAATTCACCCCTCCACTTT	CASSQGGYNSPLHF
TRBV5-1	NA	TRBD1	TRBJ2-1	TGCGCCAGCAGCTTCGGGACAGGGTCGAATGAGCAGTTCTTC	CASSFGTGSNEQFF
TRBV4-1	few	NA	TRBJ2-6	TGCGCCAGCAGCCTAGTAGGGGCCAACGTCCTGACTTTC	CASSLVGANVLTF
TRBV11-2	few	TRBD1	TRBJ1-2	TGTGCCAGCAGCTTGGGACAGGGAGGGGGCTACACCTTC	CASSLGQGGGYTF
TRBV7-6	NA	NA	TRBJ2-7	TGTGCCAGCAGCTTAGGGCCAGGGCCCCTCTACGAGCAGTACTTC	CASSLGPGPLYEQYF
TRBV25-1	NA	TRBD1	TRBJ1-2	TGTGCCAGCAGTGTAGGGGGCGCGTTATATGGCTACACCTTC	CASSVGGALYGYTF
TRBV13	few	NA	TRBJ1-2	TGTGCCAGCAGTCAAGGGGATCATGGCTACACCTTC	CASSQGDHGYTF
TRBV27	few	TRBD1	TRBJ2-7	TGTGCCAGCAGCCGAACAGGGGGTGTAATCTTCGAGCAGTACTTC	CASSRTGGVIFEQYF
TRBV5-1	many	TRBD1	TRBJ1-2	TGTGCCAGCAGCTCAGGGACAGGCCACTATGGCTACACCTTC	CASSSGTGHYGYTF
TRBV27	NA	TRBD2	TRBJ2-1	TGTGCCAGCAGTCCCCTTCCGGGGGGGTACAATGAGCAGTTCTTC	CASSPLPGGYNEQFF
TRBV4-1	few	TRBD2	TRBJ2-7	TGCGCCAGCAGCCAAGGCGATCGACTAGCGGCCTACGAGCAGTACTTC	CASSQGDRLAAYEQYF
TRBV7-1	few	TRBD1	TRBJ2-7	TGTGCCAGCAGCTTAGGACAGGGAGGCGAGCAGTACTTC	CASSLGQGGEQYF
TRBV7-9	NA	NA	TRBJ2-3	TGTGCCAGCAGCTTAGGCGCGATCACCGCTAGCACAGATACGCAGTATTTT	CASSLGAITASTDTQYF
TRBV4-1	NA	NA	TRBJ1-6	TGCGCCAGCAGGGCGGGGCAGCGCAATTCACCCCTCCACTTT	CASRAGQRNSPLHF
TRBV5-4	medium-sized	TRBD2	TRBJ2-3	TGTGCCAGCAGCTTGGGTCCCCCTAGCGGGGCAGATACGCAGTATTTT	CASSLGPPSGADTQYF
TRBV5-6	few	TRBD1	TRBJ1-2	TGTGCCAGCAGCTCCGGGACAGGGGTCTATGGCTACACCTTC	CASSSGTGVYGYTF
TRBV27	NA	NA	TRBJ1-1	TGTGCCAGCGGTAGCGGGAATGAAGCTTTCTTT	CASGSGNEAFF
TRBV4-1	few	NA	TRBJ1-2	TGCGCCAGCAGCCAAGATCTGGGCCCATCTTATGGCTACACCTTC	CASSQDLGPSYGYTF
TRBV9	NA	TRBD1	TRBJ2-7	TGTGCCAGCAGCCCCCGGACAGGTCACTACGAGCAGTACTTC	CASSPRTGHYEQYF
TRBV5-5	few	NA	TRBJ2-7	TGTGCCAGCAGCTGGGGGGACTTCGCTCCCGAGCAGTACTTC	CASSWGDFAPEQYF
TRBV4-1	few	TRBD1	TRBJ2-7	TGCGCCAGCAGCCAAAGACAGGGCTACGAGCAGTACTTC	CASSQRQGYEQYF
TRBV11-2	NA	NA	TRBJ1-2	TGTGCCAGCAGCTTAGGTGTGGGGGCTGGGGGCTACACCTTC	CASSLGVGAGGYTF
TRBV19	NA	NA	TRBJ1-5	TGTGCCAGTAGTCAATACGGGATAGATAGCAATCAGCCCCAGCATTTT	CASSQYGIDSNQPQHF
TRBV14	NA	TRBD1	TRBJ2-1	TGTGCCAGACGCCAAGTTCCGGGACAGGGAGACAATGAGCAGTTCTTC	CARRQVPGQGDNEQFF
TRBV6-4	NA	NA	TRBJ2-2	TGTGCCAGCGGTGAGGGGGGTGATAACACCGGGGAGCTGTTTTTT	CASGEGGDNTGELFF
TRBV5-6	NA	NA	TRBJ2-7	TGTGCCAGCAGCCTTACAGGGACCGAGCAGTACTTC	CASSLTGTEQYF
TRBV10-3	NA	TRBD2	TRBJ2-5	TGTGCCATTGGGACTAGCGGCGCGGAGACCCAGTACTTC	CAIGTSGAETQYF
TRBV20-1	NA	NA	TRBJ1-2	TGCAGTGCCCTATCGGGTGGCTACACCTTC	CSALSGGYTF
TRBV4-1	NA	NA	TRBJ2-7	TGCGCCAGCAGCCAAAGGGGGACCTCTTACGAGCAGTACTTC	CASSQRGTSYEQYF
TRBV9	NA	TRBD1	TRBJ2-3	TGTGCCAGCAGCGTTACAGGGGGCGAGGGAGATACGCAGTATTTT	CASSVTGGEGDTQYF
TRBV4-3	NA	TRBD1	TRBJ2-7	TGCGCCAGCAGCGAGGGACAGGGTAAGGGCGAGCAGTACTTC	CASSEGQGKGEQYF
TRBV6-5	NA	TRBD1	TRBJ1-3	TGTGCCAGCAGTTACTCAGGGGGCAGCGGAAACACCATATATTTT	CASSYSGGSGNTIYF
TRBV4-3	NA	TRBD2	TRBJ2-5	TGCGCCAGCAGCCAAGATCTTCTGGGGGGGGGATCGGCAGAGACCCAGTACTTC	CASSQDLLGGGSAETQYF
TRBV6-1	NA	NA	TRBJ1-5	TGTGCCAGCAGTGTATATGACAGGTCCTCTCAGCCCCAGCATTTT	CASSVYDRSSQPQHF
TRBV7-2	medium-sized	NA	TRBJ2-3	TGTGCCAGCAGCAAAATCGGGGGTGCTAGCACAGATACGCAGTATTTT	CASSKIGGASTDTQYF
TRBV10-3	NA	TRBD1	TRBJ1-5	TGTGCCATCAGTGAAGGGGGCGATATCGGCAATCAGCCCCAGCATTTT	CAISEGGDIGNQPQHF
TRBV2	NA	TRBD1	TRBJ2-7	TGTGCCAGCAGTTGGACAGGGAGGGAGCAGTACTTC	CASSWTGREQYF